A single sample gave rise to the 28 T cell receptor beta chains below, sequenced in a study of blood T cell repertoires in COVID-19. Sequenced by immunoSEQ multiplex PCR; TCRdb stores in-frame clones only, minus some. The sample consists of 250,000 or so clones, around 88% of them appearing once. The material sequenced was peripheral blood. The receptor set was obtained from a young woman with COVID-19, enrolled during active disease.

The J gene is TRBJ1-1, the V gene TRBV5-6; possibly TRBD1 for D (5 bases). Trimming took off 4 bases at V and 3 bases at J, with 22 bases between the two ends. This CDR3 comprises 17 residues. The germline gives CDR1 SGHDT, CDR2 YYEEEE. CDR3 region: CASSPHVGGSKYTEAFF. The CDR3 DNA reads TGTGCCAGCAGCCCACACGTCGGGGGATCTAAGTACACTGAAGCTTTCTTT. The whole variable domain, filled in from reference TRBV5-6 and TRBJ1-1, reads DAGVTQSPTHLIKTRGQQVTLRCSPKSGHDTVSWYQQALGQGPQFIFQYYEEEERQRGNFPDRFSGHQFPNYSSELNVNALLLGDSALYLCASSPHVGGSKYTEAFFGQGTRLTVV.

The chain is built from TRBV10-3 and TRBJ1-5, with 9 nucleotides matching TRBD1. Germline trimming cut 8 bases from V and 4 bases from J; bases unmatched to any gene: 6. The CDR3 runs 14 residues. Germline V gene lookup returns CDR1 ENHRY and CDR2 SYGVKD. In DNA form, the CDR3 reads TGTGCCATCTTTGGGACAGGGCAGAATCAGCCCCAGCATTTT. Translating it yields CAIFGTGQNQPQHF.

The chain combines TRBV5-6 with TRBJ1-1; D unclear. Trimming removed 4 bases from V and 7 bases from J, with 14 bases in between. Germline V lookup: CDR1 SGHDT, CDR2 YYEEEE. This CDR3 comprises 13 residues. CDR3 nucleotides: TGTGCCAGCAGCCCGGGGAGGGAGGGTGAAGCTTTCTTT. Its protein is CASSPGREGEAFF.

J is TRBJ2-1 and V is TRBV6-2 or TRBV6-3, with 15 nucleotides matching TRBD2. This CDR3 has 20 amino acids. V shed 4 bases and J 10 bases; nucleotides not matched to a gene: 20. Per the germline V gene, CDR1 is MNHEY and CDR2 is SVGEGT. The CDR3 region is CASSWPSVLRTSGRAGEQFF. The CDR3 DNA sequence: TGTGCCAGCAGTTGGCCCTCCGTTTTACGGACTAGCGGGAGGGCCGGGGAGCAGTTCTTC.

The chain has TRBV4-3 and TRBJ2-3, with 7 bases fitting TRBD1. V was pared by 0 bases and J by 7 bases, with 4 bases of the junction left unmatched. The germline CDR1 and CDR2 sequences are LGHNA and YSLEER. The CDR3 is 14 amino acids. For the CDR3, the DNA is TGCGCCAGCAGCCAAGAACAGGGGACGAATACGCAGTATTTT. It is translated as CASSQEQGTNTQYF.

A single count supports this clone. The chain uses TRBV5-6 and TRBJ2-3; 10 positions match TRBD1. After removal of 4 bases from V and 4 bases from J, the junction contained 12 bases not matched to a gene. CDR1 and CDR2 from the germline V gene are SGHDT and YYEEEE. This CDR3 is 17 amino acids long. The chain's CDR3 is CASSLPTGGTPADTQYF. The DNA for the CDR3 is TGTGCCAGCAGCCTCCCGACAGGGGGCACCCCCGCAGATACGCAGTATTTT.

The gene calls are TRBV9 and TRBJ1-1; D is uncertain. Deletions cut 3 bases from V and 7 bases from J, with 19 bases between. Germline V lookup: CDR1 SGDLS, CDR2 YYNGEE. The CDR3 extends over 15 amino acids. CDR3 sequence reads: CASSGRGRGFSEAFF. In nucleotides, the CDR3 is TGTGCCAGCAGCGGAAGAGGTCGTGGGTTCAGTGAAGCTTTCTTT.

This clone was counted a single time. The rearrangement joins TRBV5-5 to TRBJ2-7; D is perhaps TRBD2 (6 bases). Germline CDR1 SGHKS, CDR2 YYEKEE (reference sequence). With 4 bases removed from V and 0 bases from J, the gap between germline ends came to 11 bases. The CDR3 has 14 amino acids. Written as DNA, the CDR3 is TGTGCCAGCAGCCCACCCGGGGGCTCCTACGAGCAGTACGTC. This translates into CASSPPGGSYEQYV.

The chain couples TRBV29-1 to TRBJ2-1; 11 positions agree with TRBD2. Germline CDR1 and CDR2: SQVTM and ANQGSEA. Trimming cost V 1 base and J 0 bases; bases outside gene matches: 8. CDR3 length: 18 amino acids. CDR3 DNA sequence: TGCAGCGTTGAAGGACTAGCGGGATCCGCGAGCTCCTACAATGAGCAGTTCTTC. Protein sequence: CSVEGLAGSASSYNEQFF.

The genes are TRBV4-3 and TRBJ1-2; maybe TRBD1 (5 bases). Per germline, CDR1 LGHNA and CDR2 YSLEER. The germline V and J ends were trimmed by 1 base and 3 bases, with 12 bases remaining between them. The CDR3 runs 15 residues. The CDR3 nucleotides read TGCGCCAGCAGCCAAGTCGGCGGGGGAGACTATGGCTACACCTTC. Encoded protein: CASSQVGGGDYGYTF.

The chain couples TRBV30 to TRBJ1-4; 7 bases align to TRBD1. CDR3 size: 13 residues. V gave up 5 bases and J gave up 5 bases; unmatched junction bases: 5. CDR1 and CDR2 from the germline V gene are GTSNPN and SVGIG (reference sequence). Here the CDR3 DNA reads TGTGCCTGGGCTCCAGGGGGGAATGAAAAACTGTTTTTT. Encoded protein: CAWAPGGNEKLFF.

This sequence joins TRBV5-1 and TRBJ1-3; 7 bases fit TRBD1. The ends lost 0 bases at V and 1 base at J; junction bases unmatched: 10. The germline V gene has CDR1 SGHRS and CDR2 YFSETQ. The CDR3 loop spans 18 amino acids. DNA for the CDR3: TGCGCCAGCAGCTTGGGTCCGGGACAGAGGACTTCTGGAAACACCATATATTTT. Protein sequence: CASSLGPGQRTSGNTIYF.

The V call is TRBV7-8, the J call TRBJ2-2, with 10 bases fitting TRBD2. There are 16 residues in the CDR3. Germline V gives CDR1 SGHVS, CDR2 FQNEAQ. Trimming cost V 5 bases and J 7 bases; bases outside gene matches: 10. CDR3: CASSTRTSGPLGELFF. The CDR3 DNA is TGTGCCAGCAGCACTAGGACTAGCGGCCCGCTCGGGGAGCTGTTTTTT.

This chain connects TRBV5-1 to TRBJ1-4; D gene unclear. CDR1 is SGHRS, CDR2 YFSETQ, per germline. Trimming took 0 bases from V and 2 from J, leaving 8 bases between them. The CDR3 contains 15 residues. The DNA for the CDR3 is TGCGCCAGCAGCTTGGGGGAGAGGACTAATGAAAAACTGTTTTTT. Encoded protein: CASSLGERTNEKLFF.

The CDR3 DNA reads as TGTGCCACGGGACAACAAACTAGCACAGATACGCAGTATTTT. This encodes CATGQQTSTDTQYF. V gene TRBV3-1 (or the pseudogene TRBV3-2) combines with J gene TRBJ2-3; D is perhaps TRBD1 (6 bases). Germline V lookup: CDR1 LGHDT, CDR2 YNNKEL (reference sequence). Trimming cost V 10 bases and J 0 bases, with 14 bases left between them. The CDR3 runs 14 residues.

The rearrangement joins TRBV5-5 to TRBJ1-5, with a weak D call TRBD1 (6 bases). Germline lookup yields CDR1 SGHKS and CDR2 YYEKEE (reference sequence). This CDR3 comprises 16 residues. Trimming removed 0 bases at V and 3 bases at J, with 13 bases between. The CDR3 DNA reads TGTGCCAGCAGCTTGGGAGTTACAGGGACCAATCAGCCCCAGCATTTT. Translation gives CASSLGVTGTNQPQHF.

The rearrangement joins TRBV28 to TRBJ1-1; tentatively, D is TRBD1 (6 bases). V lost 6 bases and J 11 bases, leaving 25 bases between the germline ends. Germline CDR1 is MDHEN and CDR2 is SYDVKM. The CDR3 sequence is 15 residues long. CDR3 in DNA: TGTGCCAGCAGCTTAACAGGGTCTTATCTAGTCGGGGCTTTCTTT. This gives the protein CASSLTGSYLVGAFF.

CDR3 sequence reads: CASSSRDRSYEQYF. In DNA, the CDR3 is TGTGCCAGTAGTAGCCGGGACAGATCCTACGAGCAGTACTTC. V and J are TRBV19 and TRBJ2-7; 7 bases match TRBD1. Germline CDR1 is LNHDA and CDR2 is SQIVND (reference sequence). V was pared by 4 bases and J by 1 base, with 4 bases of the junction left unmatched. The CDR3 is 14 residues long.

The chain uses TRBV27 and TRBJ2-5; tentative D call: TRBD2 (5 bases). The CDR3 covers 14 residues. Per the germline V gene, CDR1 is MNHEY and CDR2 is SMNVEV (reference sequence). Trimming removed 3 bases from V and 7 bases from J, with 15 bases in between. DNA for the CDR3: TGTGCCAGCAGTTTCCGGGGTTCCTCTGGGACCCAGTACTTC. This encodes CASSFRGSSGTQYF.

The chain carries TRBV2 and TRBJ2-3; TRBD1 aligns across 9 bases. The CDR3 has 14 amino acids. The germline gives CDR1 SNHLY, CDR2 FYNNEI. Unmatched junction bases numbered 2, after V lost 5 bases and J lost 2 bases. This CDR3 reads CASSRDRATDTQYF. The CDR3, as DNA: TGTGCCAGCAGTAGGGACAGGGCCACAGATACGCAGTATTTT.

This chain joins TRBV19 and TRBJ2-2, with TRBD1 identical over 8 bases. Germline V lookup: CDR1 LNHDA, CDR2 SQIVND (reference sequence). The trim removed 2 bases at V and 4 bases at J, leaving 0 bases unmatched. CDR3 length equals 14 residues. For the CDR3, the DNA is TGTGCCAGTAGTATACAGGGGGCCACCGGGGAGCTGTTTTTT. Protein product: CASSIQGATGELFF.

This sequence joins TRBV7-9 and TRBJ2-7; TRBD1 is a possible D gene (6 bases). CDR3 size: 14 residues. Germline V gene sequence: CDR1 SEHNR, CDR2 FQNEAQ (reference sequence). Trimming took off 5 bases at V and 3 bases at J, with 14 bases between the two ends. The CDR3 loop is CASSEGEWDYEQYF. Written as DNA, the CDR3 is TGTGCCAGCAGCGAGGGGGAATGGGACTACGAGCAGTACTTC.

The chain has TRBV24-1 and TRBJ2-1; 7 nucleotides match TRBD1. CDR3 length: 17 residues. The ends lost 3 bases at V and 11 bases at J; junction bases unmatched: 18. CDR1 and CDR2 from the germline V gene are KGHDR and SFDVKD. The CDR3 nucleotides read TGTGCCACCAGTGATCCTCAACCGGGACAGTCCATGAACCAGCAGTTCTTC. This sequence encodes CATSDPQPGQSMNQQFF.

The chain combines TRBV9 with TRBJ1-1; weak D call: TRBD1 (6 bases). CDR3 length: 15 residues. Germline CDR1 SGDLS, CDR2 YYNGEE. V lost 4 bases, J lost 5 bases, and 18 bases lay in between. CDR3 sequence (DNA): TGTGCCAGCAGCTCCAGGACAGCCGGGGGGACTGAAGCTTTCTTT. Protein product: CASSSRTAGGTEAFF.

V and J are TRBV27 and TRBJ1-4, with a tentative D call TRBD1 (6 bases). In germline, CDR1 is MNHEY, CDR2 SMNVEV (reference sequence). Trimming pared 3 bases from V and 11 bases from J, leaving 13 bases between. The CDR3 extends over 13 amino acids. The CDR3 spells CASSFSGGGKLFF. The CDR3 bases are TGTGCCAGCAGTTTTTCGGGGGGCGGGAAACTGTTTTTT. The full variable domain, in which reference TRBV27 and TRBJ1-4 provide the parts outside the CDR3, is EAQVTQNPRYLITVTGKKLTVTCSQNMNHEYMSWYRQDPGLGLRQIYYSMNVEVTDKGDVPEGYKVSRKEKRNFPLILESPSPNQTSLYFCASSFSGGGKLFFGSGTQLSVL.

This clone was observed a few times. The rearrangement links TRBV30 to TRBJ2-6, with a weak D call TRBD2 (5 bases). Germline V gives CDR1 GTSNPN, CDR2 SVGIG (reference sequence). The V and J ends lost 1 base and 2 bases respectively, with 9 bases between them. This CDR3 has 15 amino acids. The CDR3 region is CAWSGGMPGANVLTF. The CDR3 bases are TGTGCCTGGAGTGGAGGGATGCCTGGGGCCAACGTCCTGACTTTC.

The rearrangement uses TRBV11-2 and TRBJ2-5; 10 positions agree with TRBD1. The V gene's germline CDR1 is SGHAT and CDR2 FQNNGV. This CDR3 region has 17 residues. V lost 1 base and J lost 5; bases outside the gene matches: 10. This CDR3 is CASSLGFWDRGQETQYF. The CDR3 coding sequence is TGTGCCAGCAGCTTAGGATTTTGGGACAGGGGTCAGGAGACCCAGTACTTC.

The gene calls are TRBV30 and TRBJ2-3; 11 positions match TRBD2. The germline CDR1 and CDR2 sequences are GTSNPN and SVGIG (reference sequence). Trimming took 3 bases from V and 0 from J; bases not matched to a gene: 2. The CDR3 contains 15 residues. DNA of the CDR3: TGTGCCTGGAGGGGACTAGCGGCAAGCACAGATACGCAGTATTTT. Encoded protein: CAWRGLAASTDTQYF.